This entry lists 14 T cell receptor beta chains sequenced from one sample in a study of tumor-infiltrating lymphocytes in primary liver carcinoma. Unsorted bulk tissue of roughly 18-32 mg yielded co-extracted RNA and DNA. The template, about 510 ng total RNA, yielded TCR beta cDNA made with a constant-region primer. TCR beta libraries came from three nested multiplex PCR rounds using slightly modified ARM-PCR. TRBV1-TRBV30 forward and Cbeta reverse primers drove the first two approximately 11-cycle rounds. TCRdb reprocessed the multiplex PCR reads via MiXCR and lists one record per CDR3 protein. Altogether 40,000 to 55,000 distinct CDR3 sequences are present, around 77% being singletons, with the ten largest covering roughly 25%. Sequenced input: liver tumor tissue from sampling region 5. The sample's subset: tumor region T5, tumor centre. The receptor set was obtained from a middle-aged man with primary liver carcinoma and hepatitis B virus infection.

This clonotype was counted between two and nine times. The conserved phenylalanine or tryptophan is not found at the CDR3 terminus, so this likely reflects a read error. The chain couples TRBV10-3 to TRBJ2-3, with TRBD2 matching 7 bases. The germline V gene encodes CDR1 ENHRY and CDR2 SYGVKD. The CDR3 consists of 13 residues. The CDR3 DNA reads TGTGCCATCGGGGAGGGGTACACACATACGCAGTATCTT. Its protein is CAIGEGYTHTQYL.

This clonotype was seen just once. A read error may be the cause here, since a much bigger clone is one base away. A read error is likely, as this CDR3 ends without the conserved phenylalanine or tryptophan. The chain recombines TRBV20-1 with TRBJ2-7, with 7 bases that match TRBD1. Germline-derived CDR1 and CDR2 are DFQATT and SNEGSKA (reference sequence). With 6 bases clipped from V and 3 bases from J, the junction kept 11 bases outside the gene matches. The CDR3 consists of 14 residues. CDR3 in DNA: TGCAGTGCCAAAGACAGGGCTTCCCTCTACGAGCAGTACTTA. This codes for CSAKDRASLYEQYL.

This clonotype showed up just a few times. Germline is not matched at one junction end, which may reflect a read error. The rearrangement uses TRBV5-4 and TRBJ2-1, with D possibly TRBD1 on 5 matching bases. The CDR3 is made up of 16 amino acids. Germline values: CDR1 SGHNT, CDR2 YYREEE (reference sequence). CDR3 nucleotide sequence: TGTGCCAGCAGCTGGGAACAGGCGAGCTCCTACAATGAGCAATTCTTC. Translated, it gives CASSWEQASSYNEQFF.

In regard to this clonotype: A read error may account for a junction end that differs from germline. The chain employs TRBV15 and TRBJ2-1; 11 bases are a match to TRBD2. Germline CDR1 LNHNV, CDR2 YYDKDF (reference sequence). This CDR3 comprises 16 residues. DNA of the CDR3: TGTGCCACCAACAGGACTAGCGGGCGTAACTACAATGAGCAGCTCTTC. Translation: CATNRTSGRNYNEQLF.

This clonotype has a count of ten or more. The chain employs TRBV6-1 and TRBJ2-7, with 8 nucleotides matching TRBD1. With 7 bases clipped from V and 6 bases from J, the junction kept 14 bases outside the gene matches. Per germline, CDR1 MNHNS and CDR2 SASEGT. This CDR3 has 15 amino acids. The CDR3: CASTPVTGAPTEQYF. The CDR3 DNA sequence: TGTGCCAGCACTCCGGTGACAGGGGCCCCGACCGAGCAGTACTTC.

This clonotype was seen many times. The gene calls are TRBV5-1 and TRBJ2-6; TRBD1 matches at 7 bases. The CDR3 is 17 residues long. V dropped 4 bases and J dropped 0; count of bases not matched to a gene: 7. Germline CDR1 is SGHRS and CDR2 is YFSETQ. In DNA, the CDR3 is TGCGCCAGCAGCGACGGGACAGCAAGCTCTGGGGCCAACGTCCTGACTTTC. Its protein is CASSDGTASSGANVLTF.

V is TRBV6-1 and J is TRBJ2-6; 9 nucleotides line up with TRBD2. The CDR3 contains 15 residues. Germline loops: CDR1 MNHNS, CDR2 SASEGT. The junction had 10 bases not matched to a gene; V was cut back by 5 bases and J by 11 bases. CDR3 nucleotides: TGTGCCAGCAGTTCTGGGACTAGCCGGATCGACGTCCTGACTTTC. Protein sequence: CASSSGTSRIDVLTF.

Notes on this clonotype: One junction end does not reproduce the germline sequence, and a read error may be involved. The chain employs TRBV12-5 and TRBJ2-7; D possibly uses TRBD1 or TRBD2 (5 bases each). This CDR3 is 13 amino acids long. Per the germline V gene, CDR1 is LGHNT and CDR2 is FRNRAP. The CDR3 spells CAGEGTGSYERYF. For the CDR3, the DNA is TGTGCCGGTGAGGGGACCGGCTCCTACGAGCGGTACTTC.

J is TRBJ2-7 and V is TRBV2, with 13 bases that match TRBD2. Germline CDR1 is SNHLY and CDR2 is FYNNEI. J was trimmed by 6 bases and V by 4 bases; bases with no gene match: 9. CDR3 length: 16 amino acids. Here the CDR3 reads CASSGLAGGFACEQYF. CDR3 DNA sequence: TGTGCCAGCAGTGGACTAGCGGGAGGATTCGCCTGCGAGCAGTACTTC.

As regards this clonotype: Without the conserved terminal phenylalanine or tryptophan, this CDR3 likely stems from a read error. J is TRBJ2-5 and V is TRBV29-1; perhaps TRBD1 as D (6 bases). Germline loops: CDR1 SQVTM, CDR2 ANQGSEA. CDR3 length equals 12 residues. V was pared by 7 bases and J by 7 bases, with 16 bases between. As DNA, the CDR3 is TGCAGCGGTATGGACAGTGGAGTGACCCAGTACCTA. Translation: CSGMDSGVTQYL.

A word on this clonotype: The junction departs from germline at one end; a sequencing error may be responsible. The chain links TRBV2 to TRBJ2-7; the D gene is possibly TRBD1 (6 bases). CDR3 length: 14 residues. The V gene's germline CDR1 is SNHLY and CDR2 FYNNEI. The CDR3 spells CTSGEGIRTAEQYF. CDR3 DNA: TGTACCAGCGGTGAAGGAATAAGGACAGCTGAGCAGTACTTC.

This clonotype came up once. The chain carries TRBV5-4 and TRBJ2-3; D remains ambiguous. The CDR3 totals 15 residues. Germline V gene lookup returns CDR1 SGHNT and CDR2 YYREEE (reference sequence). Trimming took off 6 bases at V and 5 bases at J, with 19 bases between the two ends. The CDR3 loop reads CASTFFVASRDTQYF. For the CDR3, the DNA is TGTGCCAGCACCTTCTTCGTAGCTTCCAGAGATACGCAGTATTTT.

Concerning this clonotype: Germline is not matched at one junction end, which may reflect a read error. The V gene is TRBV6-1, the J gene TRBJ1-2; D remains unclear. This CDR3 is 15 amino acids long. The germline gives CDR1 MNHNS, CDR2 SASEGT. Written as DNA, the CDR3 is TGTGTCAGCAGTGAAGCGCATGGGATTAACGATGGCTACACCTTC. Residues: CVSSEAHGINDGYTF.

This clonotype has just one count. One end of the junction varies from germline; a read error may be responsible. The V gene is TRBV12-3 or TRBV12-4, the J gene TRBJ1-4, with D tentatively TRBD1 (6 bases). This CDR3 region has 13 residues. The CDR3 loop is CTSSLSGVEKLFF. In DNA, the CDR3 is TGTACCAGCAGTTTATCAGGGGTCGAAAAACTTTTTTTT.